Presented here are 32 T cell receptor beta chains from one specimen sequenced in a study of T cell responses to AZD1222 COVID-19 vaccine. Clones were sequenced by immunoSEQ multiplex PCR, and TCRdb holds only the in-frame ones, with some missing. The data show about 200,000 clones, approximately 92% seen once. The material sequenced was peripheral blood, taken on day 0 of AZD1222 vaccination. The receptors originated from an adult in good health.

The rearrangement joins TRBV7-3 to TRBJ1-3, with D unclear. V dropped 0 bases and J dropped 4 bases, with 10 bases sitting between them. This CDR3 is 15 amino acids long. Germline V gene data show CDR1 as SGHTA and CDR2 as FQGTGA. CDR3 amino acids: CASSLTASDGNTIYF. The CDR3 DNA sequence: TGTGCCAGCAGCTTAACGGCGTCCGACGGAAACACCATATATTTT.

V usage is TRBV7-9 and J usage is TRBJ1-1, with a weak D call TRBD1 (6 bases). Trimming removed 0 bases at V and 5 bases at J, with 16 bases between. In germline, CDR1 is SEHNR, CDR2 FQNEAQ (reference sequence). The CDR3 loop spans 16 amino acids. CDR3 sequence (DNA): TGTGCCAGCAGCTTAGCCGGGGGCGATTATCGAACTGAAGCTTTCTTT. It yields the protein CASSLAGGDYRTEAFF.

The chain joins TRBV7-2 to TRBJ2-7; D remains ambiguous. Germline V gene sequence: CDR1 SGHTA, CDR2 FQGNSA. The ends were cut back, 3 bases at V and 4 bases at J, with 7 bases in the middle. This CDR3 comprises 12 residues. CDR3 loop: CASSLNTYEQYF. CDR3 in DNA: TGTGCCAGCAGCTTGAACACGTACGAGCAGTACTTC.

The gene calls are TRBV15 and TRBJ1-5; D call uncertain. The CDR3 contains 18 residues. The germline V and J ends were trimmed by 2 bases and 0 bases, with 17 bases remaining between them. The germline CDR1 and CDR2 sequences are LNHNV and YYDKDF (reference sequence). The CDR3 DNA reads as TGTGCCACCAGCAGACGCCAAAGGACGGCGGGTAGCAATCAGCCCCAGCATTTT. Protein sequence: CATSRRQRTAGSNQPQHF.

The chain employs TRBV4-1 and TRBJ2-7, with no clear D. Trimming removed 1 base from V and 4 bases from J, with 8 bases in between. Germline V gene data show CDR1 as MGHRA and CDR2 as YSYEKL. The CDR3 extends over 13 amino acids. CDR3 amino acids: CASSQAGAYEQYF. The DNA of the CDR3 is TGCGCCAGCAGCCAAGCAGGAGCGTACGAGCAGTACTTC.

This sequence joins TRBV5-6 and TRBJ1-1, with D perhaps matching TRBD1 (5 bases). CDR1 is SGHDT and CDR2 is YYEEEE in the germline V gene. The V gene lost 1 base and the J gene lost 1 base, with 8 bases spanning the gap. This CDR3 has 14 residues. CDR3 sequence reads: CASSLRRGNTEAFF. The CDR3 DNA follows: TGTGCCAGCAGCTTGAGGAGGGGGAACACTGAAGCTTTCTTT.

This chain uses TRBV18 with TRBJ2-7; D possibly corresponds to TRBD1 (6 bases). V lost 1 base to trimming and J lost 3 bases, with 19 bases between them. The CDR3 length is 17 residues. The germline V gene encodes CDR1 KGHSH and CDR2 LQKENI. This CDR3 is CASSPLAWTVPNYEQYF. CDR3 in DNA: TGTGCCAGCTCACCACTGGCATGGACAGTACCAAACTACGAGCAGTACTTC.

The chain joins TRBV29-1 to TRBJ2-7; 7 bases align to TRBD1. Per the germline V gene, CDR1 is SQVTM and CDR2 is ANQGSEA. The CDR3 has 13 amino acids. V lost 3 bases and J lost 4; bases outside the gene matches: 6. Here the CDR3 reads CSVESGQLYEQYF. The CDR3 region has the DNA TGCAGCGTTGAGTCGGGACAGCTTTACGAGCAGTACTTC.

The chain employs TRBV7-8 and TRBJ1-5, with 7 bases matching TRBD1. The CDR3 has 16 residues. The V gene's germline CDR1 is SGHVS and CDR2 FQNEAQ. Trimming at V came to 1 base and at J to 7 bases, leaving 10 bases not matched to a gene. Here the CDR3 reads CASSLELRQGDQPQHF. The DNA for the CDR3 is TGTGCCAGCAGCTTAGAGTTGAGACAGGGAGACCAGCCCCAGCATTTT.

The chain is built from TRBV18 and TRBJ1-2; 9 bases align to TRBD1. CDR3 length: 16 residues. CDR1 and CDR2 from the germline V gene are KGHSH and LQKENI. Trimming cost V 3 bases and J 2 bases; bases outside gene matches: 7. The CDR3 DNA sequence: TGTGCCAGCTCACCGGGGACAGGGAAAGGAAACTATGGCTACACCTTC. Protein: CASSPGTGKGNYGYTF.

The chain couples TRBV15 to TRBJ2-7, with 9 bases lining up with TRBD1. This CDR3 spans 17 amino acids. Trimming took 1 base from V and 4 from J; bases not matched to a gene: 11. Germline lookup yields CDR1 LNHNV and CDR2 YYDKDF (reference sequence). Here the CDR3 reads CATSRAAGQGVLYEQYF. The CDR3 DNA is TGTGCCACCAGCAGAGCAGCGGGACAGGGAGTCTTATACGAGCAGTACTTC.

V usage is TRBV10-3 and J usage is TRBJ2-2; no definite D call. Deletions cut 3 bases from V and 5 bases from J, with 7 bases between. CDR3 size: 13 residues. Germline assignment: CDR1 ENHRY and CDR2 SYGVKD. The CDR3 here is CAISDVGTGELFF. DNA of the CDR3: TGTGCCATCAGTGACGTGGGGACCGGGGAGCTGTTTTTT.

This clone was recorded once. The chain carries TRBV6-5 and TRBJ1-1; D unclear. V gave up 9 bases and J gave up 11 bases, with 22 bases separating them. Germline V CDR1 and CDR2: MNHEY, SVGAGI. The CDR3 consists of 13 residues. This CDR3 reads CASRERLRERAFF. Written as DNA, the CDR3 is TGTGCCAGTCGGGAACGGTTAAGGGAGAGGGCTTTCTTT.

The chain joins TRBV7-9 to TRBJ2-3, with TRBD1 matching 7 bases. Germline-derived CDR1 and CDR2 are SEHNR and FQNEAQ (reference sequence). V dropped 3 bases and J dropped 6; count of bases not matched to a gene: 9. CDR3 length: 15 amino acids. CDR3 sequence (DNA): TGTGCCAGCAGCTTTGGGGACAGCGAATTCGATACGCAGTATTTT. Translating it yields CASSFGDSEFDTQYF.

The gene calls are TRBV5-1 and TRBJ1-4, with D perhaps matching TRBD1 (6 bases). CDR3 length: 14 residues. Germline CDR1 reads SGHRS; CDR2 reads YFSETQ. Trimming removed 0 bases from V and 6 bases from J, with 9 bases in between. The CDR3 loop reads CASSLDSGDEKLFF. CDR3 coding DNA: TGCGCCAGCAGCTTGGATTCAGGGGATGAAAAACTGTTTTTT. Filled out from reference TRBV5-1 and TRBJ1-4, the complete variable domain reads KAGVTQTPRYLIKTRGQQVTLSCSPISGHRSVSWYQQTPGQGLQFLFEYFSETQRNKGNFPGRFSGRQFSNSRSEMNVSTLELGDSALYLCASSLDSGDEKLFFGSGTQLSVL.

The rearrangement uses TRBV28 and TRBJ1-2, with a weak D call TRBD1 (5 bases). The CDR3 consists of 13 residues. V shed 7 bases and J shed 1 base, with 10 bases lying between them. CDR1 MDHEN and CDR2 SYDVKM come from the germline V gene. Here the CDR3 reads CASTLGRNYGYTF. CDR3 nucleotide sequence: TGTGCCAGCACCCTGGGACGTAACTATGGCTACACCTTC.

This sequence joins TRBV18 and TRBJ1-5, with D perhaps matching TRBD1 (6 bases). The germline V and J ends were trimmed by 2 bases and 0 bases, with 14 bases remaining between them. The CDR3 has 17 residues. Germline V CDR1 and CDR2: KGHSH, LQKENI. This CDR3 reads CASSPRAGDSSNQPQHF. The CDR3 DNA reads as TGTGCCAGCTCACCAAGGGCAGGGGATAGTAGCAATCAGCCCCAGCATTTT.

The CDR3 nucleotides read TGTGCCAGCAGTTATTTGGGTGGCCAGCCCCAGCATTTT. Translation: CASSYLGGQPQHF. The gene calls are TRBV6-6 and TRBJ1-5; no reliable D call. Germline V lookup: CDR1 MNHNY, CDR2 SVGAGI (reference sequence). The CDR3 totals 13 residues. Trimming shortened V by 3 bases and J by 7 bases, and 10 bases separated the two germline ends.

The chain uses TRBV5-1 and TRBJ1-5, with 7 bases matching TRBD1. V trimming: 4 bases; J trimming: 5 bases; junction bases outside the gene matches: 9. The CDR3 loop spans 15 amino acids. Germline V lookup: CDR1 SGHRS, CDR2 YFSETQ. CDR3 in DNA: TGCGCCAGCAGCGTCGCCTCCGGGACAGATCAGCCCCAGCATTTT. It codes for CASSVASGTDQPQHF.

This chain connects TRBV7-2 to TRBJ2-6; D not resolved. Germline-derived CDR1 and CDR2 are SGHTA and FQGNSA. The V end lost 1 base, the J end lost 3 bases, and 13 bases lay between the germline ends. The CDR3 consists of 17 residues. CDR3 sequence reads: CASSLGLPLDGANVLTF. The CDR3 DNA reads TGTGCCAGCAGCTTAGGATTACCCCTTGATGGGGCCAACGTCCTGACTTTC.

V and J are TRBV24-1 and TRBJ2-3; tentative D call: TRBD2 (5 bases). Germline V lookup: CDR1 KGHDR, CDR2 SFDVKD. CDR3 size: 17 residues. Trimming left V 4 bases short and J 0 bases short, with 16 bases between. CDR3 protein: CATSEGREPPSTDTQYF. The CDR3 region has the DNA TGTGCCACCAGTGAGGGAAGGGAGCCACCTAGCACAGATACGCAGTATTTT.

CDR3 in amino acids: CASSSQGERLAGVREQYF. The CDR3 DNA reads as TGTGCCAGCAGTTCCCAGGGGGAGCGACTAGCGGGGGTACGTGAGCAGTACTTC. This sequence joins TRBV28 and TRBJ2-7; TRBD2 aligns across 12 bases. J gave up 7 bases and V 4 bases, and 17 bases lay outside the gene matches. Germline V CDR1 and CDR2: MDHEN, SYDVKM. This CDR3 is built from 18 residues.

The rearrangement links TRBV28 to TRBJ1-5, with 10 bases matching TRBD1. The germline V gene has CDR1 MDHEN and CDR2 SYDVKM. The CDR3 contains 14 residues. J gave up 6 bases and V 5 bases, and 4 bases lay outside the gene matches. CDR3 sequence: CASSGTGVIQPQHF. The CDR3 DNA reads as TGTGCCAGCAGTGGGACAGGGGTTATTCAGCCCCAGCATTTT.

CDR3: CASSPMVGRVNTEAFF. CDR3 sequence (DNA): TGTGCCAGCAGCCCCATGGTGGGGCGAGTGAACACTGAAGCTTTCTTT. V usage is TRBV9 and J usage is TRBJ1-1; D possibly corresponds to TRBD1 (5 bases). The V gene lost 4 bases and the J gene lost 0 bases, with 16 bases spanning the gap. Looked up from germline, CDR1 is SGDLS and CDR2 is YYNGEE. The CDR3 runs 16 residues. Full variable domain (missing parts from reference TRBV9 and TRBJ1-1): DSGVTQTPKHLITATGQRVTLRCSPRSGDLSVYWYQQSLDQGLQFLIQYYNGEERAKGNILERFSAQQFPDLHSELNLSSLELGDSALYFCASSPMVGRVNTEAFFGQGTRLTVV.

The genes are TRBV5-4 and TRBJ2-3, with 8 bases lining up with TRBD1. The ends lost 3 bases at V and 2 bases at J; junction bases unmatched: 5. CDR1 and CDR2 from the germline V gene are SGHNT and YYREEE (reference sequence). CDR3 size: 15 residues. In DNA, the CDR3 is TGTGCCAGCAGCTCGGACAGGGACCACACAGATACGCAGTATTTT. It encodes CASSSDRDHTDTQYF.

This clone was seen once. The gene calls are TRBV10-3 and TRBJ2-7; maybe TRBD1 (7 bases). CDR1 ENHRY and CDR2 SYGVKD come from the germline V gene. Between the trimmed V and J ends, which lost 6 bases and 7 bases, there was a span of 16 bases. The CDR3 consists of 13 residues. The CDR3: CAIRGQGGDEQYF. The CDR3 bases are TGTGCCATCAGGGGCCAGGGGGGAGATGAGCAGTACTTC.

As concerns this clone: The junction does not match germline at one end; this may be a read error. CDR3 DNA sequence: TGTGCCAGCAGCTTGGAGTTCCGGGGGGGCTCCCACGAGCAGTACTTC. As protein: CASSLEFRGGSHEQYF. The rearrangement joins TRBV11-1 to TRBJ2-7, with 8 bases aligning to TRBD2. Germline CDR1 and CDR2: SGHAT and FQDESV (reference sequence). The CDR3 is 16 amino acids.

The chain links TRBV6-5 to TRBJ2-1, with D tentatively TRBD1 (5 bases). The germline V and J ends were trimmed by 6 bases and 0 bases, with 12 bases remaining between them. The CDR3 sequence is 15 residues long. CDR1 and CDR2 from the germline V gene are MNHEY and SVGAGI. CDR3 sequence: CASSTQGLSYNEQFF. In DNA form, the CDR3 reads TGTGCCAGCAGCACCCAGGGCCTCTCCTACAATGAGCAGTTCTTC.

V usage is TRBV7-9 and J usage is TRBJ2-1; D possibly matches TRBD1 or TRBD2 (5 bases each). CDR1 and CDR2 from the germline V gene are SEHNR and FQNEAQ (reference sequence). The CDR3 loop spans 13 amino acids. The V and J ends lost 1 base and 7 bases respectively, with 8 bases between them. The CDR3 region is CASSLGWGNEQFF. CDR3 bases: TGTGCCAGCAGCTTAGGTTGGGGGAATGAGCAGTTCTTC. The full variable domain, in which reference TRBV7-9 and TRBJ2-1 provide the parts outside the CDR3, is DTGVSQNPRHKITKRGQNVTFRCDPISEHNRLYWYRQTLGQGPEFLTYFQNEAQLEKSRLLSDRFSAERPKGSFSTLEIQRTEQGDSAMYLCASSLGWGNEQFFGPGTRLTVL.

The V call is TRBV2, the J call TRBJ2-7; weak D call: TRBD1 (6 bases). The V and J ends lost 7 bases and 1 base respectively, with 14 bases between them. The CDR3 totals 14 residues. CDR1 and CDR2 (germline): SNHLY, FYNNEI. The CDR3 here is CASKGDRISYEQYF. The CDR3 coding sequence is TGTGCCAGCAAGGGGGACCGAATTTCCTACGAGCAGTACTTC.

V is TRBV7-2 and J is TRBJ1-5; no definite D call. This CDR3 comprises 16 residues. Trimming left V 2 bases short and J 0 bases short, with 11 bases between. Germline lookup yields CDR1 SGHTA and CDR2 FQGNSA. Here the CDR3 reads CASSLIVLHSNQPQHF. Written as DNA, the CDR3 is TGTGCCAGCAGCTTAATAGTCCTCCATAGCAATCAGCCCCAGCATTTT.

This clone was recorded once. V usage is TRBV6-2 or TRBV6-3 and J usage is TRBJ1-2; no definite D call. This CDR3 spans 16 amino acids. V lost 1 base, J lost 5 bases, and 17 bases lay in between. Per germline, CDR1 MNHEY and CDR2 SVGEGT. The CDR3 nucleotides read TGTGCCAGCAGTTACTACCCCTCGGGAGAGTTATATGGCTACACCTTC. Amino acid sequence: CASSYYPSGELYGYTF.